This T cell receptor (beta chain) was sequenced in a study of blood T cell repertoires in COVID-19. Germline values: CDR1 SGHDT, CDR2 YYEEEE. The trim removed 3 bases at V and 2 bases at J, leaving 4 bases unmatched. This CDR3 comprises 14 residues. Original data processing: It was from reference gene primer amplification that nucleated cell counts were estimated. Measured with immunoSEQ multiplex PCR; TCRdb has only the in-frame clones, and not every one. For V, J and clone size, that table is used; D and trimming come from the DNA. The data contain more than 300,000 clones, over 90% of them seen just once; the ten biggest clones take up around 3.9%.

The specimen sequenced was PBMCs or T cells enriched from blood (not recorded which). This chain uses TRBV5-6 with TRBJ1-1; 7 bases align to TRBD1. The origin of this receptor is a woman in her twenties or thirties who had been exposed to COVID-19. Here the CDR3 reads CASSYRQGNTEAFF. CDR3 coding DNA: TGTGCCAGCAGCTATAGACAGGGAAACACTGAAGCTTTCTTT.